The source of this T cell receptor (beta chain) is a study of T cell repertoires in cytomegalovirus infection. Study-level background: TCR beta signatures that were public indicated CMV infection and matching HLA type.

Using its own MiXCR run on the reads, TCRdb lists one record per CDR3 protein. Of 630,000 or so distinct CDR3 sequences listed, about 24% are singletons. Study-level findings and limits: Carriers of CMV plus the relevant HLA were identified by cumulative public TCR beta family frequency. The response measured ex vivo was dominated by TCR beta clonotypes (HLA-C-restricted and CMV-specific).

This clonotype was seen a few times. Its cognate antigen is unknown. The CDR3 loop spans 12 amino acids. V dropped 0 bases and J dropped 14 bases, with 14 bases sitting between them. Germline CDR1 is SQVTM and CDR2 is ANQGSEA. Sequenced input: CD8+ T cells from PBMCs. This TCR was sampled from a human donor in good health (CMV status not recorded). Some clones in this sample may be carry-over from other donors' samples. The chain recombines TRBV29-1 with TRBJ2-1; TRBD1 might be the D (6 bases). The CDR3, as DNA: TGCAGCGTTGAAGATCAACAGGACAGAGAGTTCTTC. Its translation: CSVEDQQDREFF.